Listed here are 30 T cell receptor beta chains from one sample, sequenced in a study of sequential checkpoint blockade in melanoma. The treatment: randomized to nivolumab then ipilimumab (arm A) or the reverse (arm B). The table came from immunoSEQ multiplex PCR; TCRdb's copy has only in-frame clones and leaves some out. The table records about 12,000 clones, 21% of them present only once. The sample consisted of tumor tissue (inferred from file names), taken from a patient given nivolumab and ipilimumab in sequence. These receptors came from a human donor with melanoma.

This clone has just a few counts. The gene calls are TRBV7-5 and TRBJ2-3; TRBD1 is the table's D call and was not checked against the DNA. TRBV7-5 is described as a pseudogene. The CDR3 extends over 14 amino acids. The CDR3 loop is CASSLTGFTDTQYF. For the CDR3, the DNA is TGTGCCAGCAGCTTAACAGGGTTTACAGATACGCAGTATTTT.

The gene calls are TRBV14 and TRBJ1-2, with 7 nucleotides matching TRBD1. The V and J ends lost 3 bases and 8 bases, in that order; junction bases with no gene match: 3. Per germline, CDR1 SGHDN and CDR2 FVKESK. This CDR3 has 12 amino acids. The CDR3 loop is CASSQTGRGYTF. As DNA, the CDR3 is TGTGCCAGCAGCCAGACAGGGCGCGGCTACACCTTC.

The chain has TRBV5-1 and TRBJ2-3; D ambiguous. V lost 0 bases and J lost 0, with 5 bases in between. The CDR3 loop spans 14 amino acids. The germline V gene has CDR1 SGHRS and CDR2 YFSETQ. The CDR3 sequence: CASSLEVSTDTQYF. Here the CDR3 DNA reads TGCGCCAGCAGCTTGGAGGTTAGCACAGATACGCAGTATTTT.

The V and J genes are TRBV18 and TRBJ1-2; 9 bases are shared with TRBD1. V lost 0 bases and J lost 3; bases outside the gene matches: 2. Germline V CDR1 and CDR2: KGHSH, LQKENI. This CDR3 comprises 15 residues. The CDR3 DNA is TGTGCCAGCTCACCACCGGGACAGGGATACTATGGCTACACCTTC. Protein product: CASSPPGQGYYGYTF.

In its sample, this clone ranks as medium-sized (0.01 to 0.1%). The rearrangement uses TRBV9 and TRBJ1-1, with a weak D call TRBD1 (6 bases). The length of the CDR3 is 15 residues. Per germline, CDR1 SGDLS and CDR2 YYNGEE. Trimming shortened V by 0 bases and J by 4 bases, and 13 bases separated the two germline ends. The CDR3 nucleotides are TGTGCCAGCAGCGTAGACGGGGGGCGCGGCACTGAAGCTTTCTTT. This translates into CASSVDGGRGTEAFF.

This clone was counted at least ten times. This rearrangement joins TRBV7-4 to TRBJ1-1; unclear D gene. The CDR3 covers 13 residues. V was cut by 5 bases and J by 6 bases, with 13 bases left in between. Germline-derived CDR1 and CDR2 are SGHVT and SQSDAQ. DNA for the CDR3: TGTGCCAGCAGCCGAGCTTGGGGTGCTGAAGCTTTCTTT. Amino acids: CASSRAWGAEAFF.

This clone was seen a handful of times. The rearrangement uses TRBV18 and TRBJ2-1; possible D gene TRBD2, 6 bases. This CDR3 has 13 amino acids. Trimming took off 9 bases at V and 6 bases at J, with 15 bases between the two ends. Looked up from germline, CDR1 is KGHSH and CDR2 is LQKENI. The CDR3 protein is CASESGLSNEQFF. For the CDR3, the DNA is TGTGCCAGTGAAAGCGGGTTGAGCAATGAGCAGTTCTTC.

This chain links TRBV19 with TRBJ1-1; unclear D gene. The CDR3 consists of 15 residues. Looked up from germline, CDR1 is LNHDA and CDR2 is SQIVND (reference sequence). The V gene lost 5 bases and the J gene lost 2 bases, with 15 bases spanning the gap. The CDR3 DNA follows: TGTGCCAGTAGTTATGGAGGGATGTTTAACACTGAAGCTTTCTTT. It is translated as CASSYGGMFNTEAFF.

This clone was recorded at least ten times. V usage is TRBV11-3 and J usage is TRBJ2-6; tentatively, D is TRBD1 (6 bases). The CDR3 extends over 18 amino acids. The V gene's germline CDR1 is SGHNT and CDR2 YENEEA. The ends were cut back, 5 bases at V and 4 bases at J, with 21 bases in the middle. In DNA form, the CDR3 reads TGTGCCAGCAGCCCCTACCGGCAGGGGTCCTCCGGGGCCAACGTCCTGACTTTC. Translation gives CASSPYRQGSSGANVLTF.

This clone was found many times. The chain carries TRBV9 and TRBJ2-2, with D tentatively TRBD2 (5 bases). V was shortened by 1 base and J by 6 bases, with 13 bases between the two germline ends. The length of the CDR3 is 15 residues. CDR1 is SGDLS, CDR2 YYNGEE, per germline. The DNA for the CDR3 is TGTGCCAGCAGCGTAACAGCGGTGGTCGCCGGGGAGCTGTTTTTT. Translating it yields CASSVTAVVAGELFF.

This clone was counted ten times or more. This sequence joins TRBV6-8 and TRBJ1-6; D is unclear. The V and J ends lost 4 bases and 10 bases respectively, with 11 bases between them. CDR3 length equals 13 residues. Germline-derived CDR1 and CDR2 are MNHGY and SAAAGT. Here the CDR3 reads CASSLTLGSPLHF. The CDR3 coding sequence is TGTGCCAGCAGTTTGACATTGGGATCACCCCTCCACTTT.

This clone appeared a few times. The V gene is TRBV28, the J gene TRBJ1-5; D perhaps matches TRBD1 (5 bases). V was clipped by 5 bases and J by 7 bases, with 12 bases between them. The CDR3 covers 13 residues. Germline V lookup: CDR1 MDHEN, CDR2 SYDVKM. The chain's CDR3 is CASSGGGPQPQHF. The CDR3 coding sequence is TGTGCCAGCAGTGGGGGGGGACCCCAGCCCCAGCATTTT.

This clone occurred a few times. This rearrangement joins TRBV15 to TRBJ2-1, with TRBD2 matching 7 bases. Germline CDR1 reads LNHNV; CDR2 reads YYDKDF (reference sequence). The CDR3 is made up of 14 amino acids. Trimming removed 6 bases from V and 2 bases from J; junction bases left unmatched: 4. Here the CDR3 reads CATRGGEAYNEQFF. DNA of the CDR3: TGTGCCACCAGGGGGGGGGAGGCCTACAATGAGCAGTTCTTC.

The rearrangement uses TRBV23-1 and TRBJ2-7, with 14 bases identical to TRBD2. TRBV23-1 is designated an ORF whose function remains uncertain. With 6 bases clipped from V and 1 base from J, the junction kept 11 bases outside the gene matches. CDR3 length equals 18 residues. CDR3 DNA: TGCGCCAGCAGCCAAGATAGGGGACTAGCGGGAGATTCCTACGAGCAGTACTTC. Encoded protein: CASSQDRGLAGDSYEQYF.

This clone was counted a few times. This rearrangement joins TRBV9 to TRBJ2-5; 10 nucleotides align to TRBD1. This CDR3 is built from 15 residues. Germline CDR1 is SGDLS and CDR2 is YYNGEE. After removal of 3 bases from V and 5 bases from J, the junction contained 7 bases not matched to a gene. Here the CDR3 reads CASSAGTGARETQYF. As DNA, the CDR3 is TGTGCCAGCAGCGCCGGGACAGGGGCCCGGGAGACCCAGTACTTC.

The gene calls are TRBV5-1 and TRBJ2-1, with D possibly matching TRBD2 (5 bases). Per germline, CDR1 SGHRS and CDR2 YFSETQ. This CDR3 contains 15 residues. Trimming cost V 0 bases and J 0 bases, with 7 bases left between them. The CDR3 DNA follows: TGCGCCAGCAGCTTGGGAGGGCCCTCCTACAATGAGCAGTTCTTC. Protein product: CASSLGGPSYNEQFF.

The V and J genes are TRBV19 and TRBJ1-3, with D unclear. Germline CDR1 reads LNHDA; CDR2 reads SQIVND (reference sequence). Trimming stripped 3 bases from V and 4 bases from J, with 10 bases between. The CDR3 is 14 residues long. The CDR3 loop is CASSITAAGNTIYF. In DNA form, the CDR3 reads TGTGCCAGTAGTATTACGGCGGCGGGAAACACCATATATTTT.

The sample holds one count of this clone. J is TRBJ2-2 and V is TRBV18, with D possibly being TRBD1 (6 bases). The CDR3 extends over 16 amino acids. Trimming cost V 3 bases and J 6 bases, with 17 bases left between them. Germline loops: CDR1 KGHSH, CDR2 LQKENI. The CDR3 protein is CASSPLEIGGSGELFF. For the CDR3, the DNA is TGTGCCAGCTCACCTCTCGAAATAGGGGGATCCGGGGAGCTGTTTTTT.

This clone was counted at least ten times. This chain connects TRBV11-3 to TRBJ2-7, with 14 bases lining up with TRBD2. V gave up 5 bases and J gave up 12 bases; unmatched junction bases: 12. The CDR3 is 15 amino acids. Germline V gene lookup returns CDR1 SGHNT and CDR2 YENEEA. CDR3 loop: CASSPGGTSGRTGYF. The DNA of the CDR3 is TGTGCCAGCAGCCCTGGAGGGACTAGCGGGAGAACGGGGTACTTC.

This clone came up a few times. The J gene is TRBJ2-5, the V gene TRBV6-8, with 12 bases matching TRBD2. The germline V gene encodes CDR1 MNHGY and CDR2 SAAAGT. Trimming took 6 bases from V and 3 from J; bases not matched to a gene: 5. The CDR3 runs 15 residues. CDR3 residues: CASRRLAGAEETQYF. CDR3 bases: TGTGCCAGCAGACGACTAGCGGGGGCAGAAGAGACCCAGTACTTC.

This clone came up a few times. The rearrangement links TRBV18 to TRBJ2-5; no definite D call. Trimming shortened V by 0 bases and J by 6 bases, and 11 bases separated the two germline ends. Germline values: CDR1 KGHSH, CDR2 LQKENI. The CDR3 runs to 14 residues. For the CDR3, the DNA is TGTGCCAGCTCACCACCCCAGGCTATCCAGACCCAGTACTTC. This translates into CASSPPQAIQTQYF.

This clone has only a few counts. The chain uses TRBV30 and TRBJ2-7, with D unclear. The CDR3 runs 13 residues. The V end was cut by 0 bases, the J end by 5 bases, with 11 bases between. Germline lookup yields CDR1 GTSNPN and CDR2 SVGIG (reference sequence). The CDR3 region has the DNA TGTGCCTGGAGTGTATATAATATGCACGAGCAGTACTTC. Translation: CAWSVYNMHEQYF.

This clone was seen many times. This rearrangement joins TRBV9 to TRBJ2-1; no clear D gene. The CDR3 sequence is 13 residues long. Trimming shortened V by 3 bases and J by 10 bases, and 14 bases separated the two germline ends. Germline values: CDR1 SGDLS, CDR2 YYNGEE. The CDR3: CASSASFGGEQFF. The CDR3 nucleotides are TGTGCCAGCAGCGCCTCCTTTGGCGGAGAGCAGTTCTTC.

This clone was seen only a few times. The V call is TRBV6-8, the J call TRBJ2-1; 12 nucleotides line up with TRBD2. The germline gives CDR1 MNHGY, CDR2 SAAAGT. V shed 5 bases, J shed 1 base, and the junction held 6 bases outside the gene matches. This CDR3 has 17 amino acids. The CDR3 nucleotides are TGTGCCAGCAGTGCTCTAGCGGGAGGGCGTTCCTACAATGAGCAGTTCTTC. Amino acids: CASSALAGGRSYNEQFF.

This clone has a single count. This chain uses TRBV5-1 with TRBJ2-2; D not certain. This CDR3 contains 14 residues. V gave up 4 bases and J gave up 5 bases, with 12 bases separating them. The V gene's germline CDR1 is SGHRS and CDR2 YFSETQ. The DNA for the CDR3 is TGCGCCAGCAGCCCCTCGACTTATACCGGGGAGCTGTTTTTT. It yields the protein CASSPSTYTGELFF. The entire variable domain, with the rest obtained from reference TRBV5-1 and TRBJ2-2, is as follows: KAGVTQTPRYLIKTRGQQVTLSCSPISGHRSVSWYQQTPGQGLQFLFEYFSETQRNKGNFPGRFSGRQFSNSRSEMNVSTLELGDSALYLCASSPSTYTGELFFGEGSRLTVL.

The chain uses TRBV5-1 and TRBJ2-5; D is undetermined. Germline CDR1 and CDR2: SGHRS and YFSETQ. Trimming shortened V by 1 base and J by 4 bases, and 17 bases separated the two germline ends. CDR3 length: 16 amino acids. For the CDR3, the DNA is TGCGCCAGCAGCTTGACCCGACGCGAAGGGCCAGAGACCCAGTACTTC. Protein product: CASSLTRREGPETQYF.

The chain links TRBV6-7 to TRBJ2-2; D remains unclear. TRBV6-7 is designated an ORF whose function remains uncertain. The CDR3 has 14 residues. V was clipped by 6 bases and J by 7 bases, with 15 bases between them. The DNA for the CDR3 is TGTGCCAGCAGACCGTTCCTTAAGGGCGGGGAGCTGTTTTTT. This translates into CASRPFLKGGELFF.

This clone was picked up a small number of times. This chain connects TRBV11-3 to TRBJ2-2; 13 bases are shared with TRBD2. The CDR3 spans 15 residues. From germline, CDR1 is SGHNT and CDR2 YENEEA. Trimming removed 6 bases from V and 3 bases from J; junction bases left unmatched: 1. The CDR3 loop reads CASRGLAGHTGELFF. CDR3 DNA: TGTGCCAGCAGGGGACTAGCGGGACACACCGGGGAGCTGTTTTTT. The complete variable domain, with remaining parts taken from reference TRBV11-3 and TRBJ2-2, reads EAGVVQSPRYKIIEKKQPVAFWCNPISGHNTLYWYLQNLGQGPELLIRYENEEAVDDSQLPKDRFSAERLKGVDSTLKIQPAELGDSAVYLCASRGLAGHTGELFFGEGSRLTVL.

This clone has only a few counts. The rearrangement uses TRBV7-7 and TRBJ2-6; 10 bases are shared with TRBD1. CDR3 length: 17 amino acids. V shed 3 bases, J shed 0 bases, and the junction held 2 bases outside the gene matches. The V gene's germline CDR1 is SSHAT and CDR2 FNYEAQ (reference sequence). CDR3 region: CASSLGQGNSGANVLTF. The CDR3 bases are TGTGCCAGCAGCTTGGGACAGGGGAACTCTGGGGCCAACGTCCTGACTTTC.

The rearrangement joins TRBV5-1 to TRBJ1-2; 12 bases match TRBD1. The CDR3 runs 16 residues. Germline assignment: CDR1 SGHRS and CDR2 YFSETQ. J lost 3 bases, V lost 2 bases, and 5 bases had no gene match. Here the CDR3 DNA reads TGCGCCAGCAGCTTCGGCGGGACAGGGGGCTACTATGGCTACACCTTC. It encodes CASSFGGTGGYYGYTF.